Detailed here is one T cell receptor (beta chain). What it binds is not known. Use of 60 Vbeta and 13 Jbeta primers characterized the PCR. Using immunoSEQ multiplex PCR, the repertoire was profiled, and TCRdb retains in-frame clones only, with some absent. The data show roughly 150,000 clones, over 8% seen once. This sample was taken from a study of cytomegalovirus exposure and HLA in healthy donors. Study outcomes and limitations: Being productive about 90% or about 30% of the time was typical of most TCR beta V segments in an earlier analysis. Most TCR sequences were rare, but some public TCRs occurred in many donors. Accurate HLA-A and HLA-B prediction from TCR beta sequences was reported for most subjects. By HLA locus, TCR association rates varied in a later analysis, with DRB1 showing the most and HLA-C the fewest.

With 0 bases removed from V and 1 base from J, the gap between germline ends came to 12 bases. The germline gives CDR1 SNHLY, CDR2 FYNNEI. The CDR3 has 16 residues. The chain carries TRBV2 and TRBJ1-1; no clear D gene. The origin of this receptor is a male donor in good health and CMV-seronegative. The material sequenced was PBMCs. The CDR3 is CASSEALIRGNTEAFF. DNA for the CDR3: TGTGCCAGCAGTGAAGCGCTTATCCGGGGGAACACTGAAGCTTTCTTT.